These T cell receptor beta chains were read from a single sample in a study of cytomegalovirus exposure and HLA in healthy donors. Clones were read by immunoSEQ multiplex PCR, and TCRdb kept only the in-frame ones, dropping some. This table holds about 180,000 clones, 75% to 90% found once. The material sequenced was PBMCs. The receptors were sampled from a man younger than 30 in good health and CMV-seropositive. Both conserved end residues are part of each CDR3. Clone size appears in some rows only: once, few, many, or a class for an expanded clone.

v_call	j_call	clone_size	cdr3_aa
TRBV7-2	TRBJ1-2	-	CASSLDSNYGYTF
TRBV5-6	TRBJ2-5	-	CAPPASGRQLVLETQYF
TRBV5-1	TRBJ1-2	once	CASSLGRDRGYNYGYTF
TRBV5-1	TRBJ2-1	few	CASRREGLNDNEQFF
TRBV7-3	TRBJ1-3	few	CASSLSTGLGNTIYF
TRBV27	TRBJ2-1	-	CASSQTGLAGPLVGPNEQFF
TRBV7-8	TRBJ2-7	few	CASSPQSGGLDEQYF
TRBV6-5	TRBJ1-2	-	CASSLAYGTGNVRTF
TRBV28	TRBJ1-3	-	CASRGGSGNTIYF
TRBV28	TRBJ1-5	-	CASTKLSGGGQPQHF
TRBV30	TRBJ1-4	-	CAWGRGQGERKLFF
TRBV5-1	TRBJ2-7	-	CASSLGAGALYEQYF
TRBV7-8	TRBJ1-5	-	CASSRQASNQPQHF
TRBV19	TRBJ1-5	-	CASSGTGGNQPQHF
TRBV28	TRBJ1-2	-	CASSLRRTSYGYTF
TRBV18	TRBJ2-3	-	CASSPGGADTQYF
TRBV19	TRBJ1-2	-	CASSTRQGGYTF
TRBV6-5	TRBJ2-1	-	CASSSQLREQFF
TRBV7-9	TRBJ1-2	-	CASSPDGGSYTF
TRBV18	TRBJ1-3	-	CASSRGSPGIAGNTIYF
TRBV2	TRBJ1-4	-	CASSRDRDEKLFF
TRBV2	TRBJ2-7	many	CASSEGQTSYEQYF
TRBV5-1	TRBJ1-1	-	CASSSVAGGGNTEAFF
TRBV6-1	TRBJ1-5	-	CASDRGTNQPQHF
TRBV5-1	TRBJ2-1	-	CASSQTGSYNEQFF
TRBV12-5	TRBJ2-2	-	CASGLLRTGASVGELFF
TRBV13	TRBJ1-2	-	CASSLAFRDRVLYTF
TRBV5-4	TRBJ1-5	-	CASSQDRGSNQPQHF
TRBV30	TRBJ1-3	-	CAWSDRVAGNTIYF
TRBV4-1	TRBJ1-2	-	CASSQHSSGGYGYTF
TRBV28	TRBJ2-6	-	CASSFGTEAGANVLTF
TRBV4-1	TRBJ2-7	once	CASSQGPKSSYEQYF
TRBV28	TRBJ1-1	-	CASSFRGGGTEAFF
TRBV7-2	TRBJ2-7	-	CASSLASGTNSYEQYF
TRBV9	TRBJ2-3	-	CASSLSDFRTDTQYF
TRBV5-4	TRBJ2-1	-	CASSRGGTSSYNEQFF
TRBV18	TRBJ1-1	-	CASSPVQVLRGTEAFF
TRBV2	TRBJ1-2	-	CASNGRKANYGYTF
TRBV27	TRBJ1-1	-	CASSFKDGVWTEAFF
TRBV7-8	TRBJ1-3	-	CASSLGGGSGNTIYF
TRBV30	TRBJ1-5	-	CAWSRQTGVNQPQHF
TRBV4-1	TRBJ1-2	once	CASSPTGQVLYGYTF
TRBV28	TRBJ1-4	once	CASRGRQNEKLFF
TRBV5-8	TRBJ2-3	-	CASSPRRNTDTQYF
TRBV29-1	TRBJ2-7	-	CSVETGTYEQYF
TRBV11-2	TRBJ1-2	-	CASSVDSVYGYTF
TRBV30	TRBJ2-1	-	CAWHRGSSYNEQFF
TRBV30	TRBJ1-1	-	CALEPGTRAFF
TRBV5-1	TRBJ2-5	-	CASSVRTEQETQYF
TRBV27	TRBJ2-7	-	CASTLAGTGTYEQYF
TRBV30	TRBJ2-4	-	CAWTPGQTFIQYF
TRBV30	TRBJ1-6	-	CAWSALTGRGSPLHF
TRBV30	TRBJ1-5	once	CAWSVDRGRGNQPQHF
TRBV2	TRBJ1-5	few	CASKKDGLRGPQHF
TRBV6-6	TRBJ1-2	once	CASSSAGIFNYGYTF
TRBV9	TRBJ1-1	-	CASSVGVPNTEAFF